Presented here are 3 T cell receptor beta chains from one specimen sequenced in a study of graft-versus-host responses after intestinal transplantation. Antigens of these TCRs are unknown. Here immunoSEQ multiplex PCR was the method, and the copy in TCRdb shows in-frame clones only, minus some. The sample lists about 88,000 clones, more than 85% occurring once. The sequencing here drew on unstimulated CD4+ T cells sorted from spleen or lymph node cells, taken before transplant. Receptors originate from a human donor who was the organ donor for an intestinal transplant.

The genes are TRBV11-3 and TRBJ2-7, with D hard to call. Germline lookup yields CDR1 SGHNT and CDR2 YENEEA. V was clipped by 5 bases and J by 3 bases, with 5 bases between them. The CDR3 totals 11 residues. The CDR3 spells CASSPNYEQYF. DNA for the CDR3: TGTGCCAGCAGCCCCAACTACGAGCAGTACTTC.

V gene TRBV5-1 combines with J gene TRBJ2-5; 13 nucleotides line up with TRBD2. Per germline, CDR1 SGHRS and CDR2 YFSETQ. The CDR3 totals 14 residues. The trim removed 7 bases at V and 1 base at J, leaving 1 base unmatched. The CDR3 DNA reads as TGCGCCAGCGGGACTAGCGGGGCCCAAGAGACCCAGTACTTC. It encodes CASGTSGAQETQYF.

CDR3 sequence (DNA): TGTGCCAGCACCCAGGGCTACGTAACAGATACGCAGTATTTT. Protein product: CASTQGYVTDTQYF. V gene TRBV6-1 combines with J gene TRBJ2-3, with D possibly TRBD1 on 5 matching bases. There are 14 residues in the CDR3. The V end was cut by 7 bases, the J end by 3 bases, with 14 bases between. Germline loops: CDR1 MNHNS, CDR2 SASEGT.